Included here is one T cell receptor (beta chain) sequence, with context. Its antigen is unknown. This entry is derived from a study of T cells after posttransplantation cyclophosphamide. Study conclusions and caveats: Donor-recipient repertoire similarity was low at 1-2 months, rising over year one.

The assay was immunoSEQ multiplex PCR, and TCRdb's table has in-frame clones only and misses some. The sample is made up of fewer than 7,000 clones, none counted only once. Treatment was busulfan-fludarabine conditioning, a marrow graft, and cyclophosphamide on days +3 and +4. The material sequenced was PBMCs, taken around 390 days after allogeneic stem cell transplant with posttransplant cyclophosphamide. This TCR was sampled from a male patient aged 60 to 75 who received an allogeneic stem cell transplant from a related donor, was CMV-positive, and had acute GVHD only. Some T cells may be transferred from the graft donor.

CDR3 sequence reads: CASSELNSPLHF. The CDR3 bases are TGTGCCAGTAGCGAGCTAAATTCACCCCTCCACTTT. The gene calls are TRBV19 and TRBJ1-6; D remains unclear. The CDR3 runs 12 residues. V was trimmed by 6 bases and J by 7 bases, leaving 7 bases between them. CDR1 is LNHDA, CDR2 SQIVND, per germline (reference sequence).